Following are 7 T cell receptor beta chains from one sample sequenced in a study of OX40 agonist ivuxolimab in advanced cancers. The assay was immunoSEQ multiplex PCR, and TCRdb's table has in-frame clones only and misses some. The sample shows roughly 69,000 clones, roughly 89% of them seen only once. Sequenced material: CD4+ or CD8+ T cells sorted from blood, taken in a trial of the OX40 agonist ivuxolimab. The receptors here all came from an adult with an advanced solid tumor such as melanoma, head and neck, liver or kidney cancer.

In nucleotides, the CDR3 is TGCGCCAGCAGTTCACTCGGCGGACAGCCGAGTCCCTACGAGCAGTACTTC. Protein: CASSSLGGQPSPYEQYF. V is TRBV4-1 and J is TRBJ2-7, with D possibly matching TRBD1 (6 bases). Germline values: CDR1 MGHRA, CDR2 YSYEKL. V was pared by 6 bases and J by 2 bases, with 23 bases between. CDR3 length equals 17 residues.

The chain uses TRBV30 and TRBJ2-7; 7 nucleotides line up with TRBD2. J gave up 1 base and V 4 bases, and 7 bases lay outside the gene matches. The CDR3 contains 14 residues. Germline values: CDR1 GTSNPN, CDR2 SVGIG (reference sequence). DNA for the CDR3: TGTGCCTGGAAGTGGACGGGAGGATCCTACGAGCAGTACTTC. Its translation is CAWKWTGGSYEQYF.

The chain employs TRBV7-9 and TRBJ2-5; 7 nucleotides line up with TRBD2. The J call is uncertain, as TRBJ2-7 better fits the DNA end. Germline V CDR1 and CDR2: SEHNR, FQNEAQ (reference sequence). The CDR3 length is 16 residues. Here the CDR3 DNA reads TGTGCCAGCAGCTTAGGTTGGGAGGGAGGACGCTACGAGCAGTACTTC. Translated: CASSLGWEGGRYEQYF.

The chain employs TRBV11-2 and TRBJ2-5, with unresolved D. V gave up 5 bases and J gave up 7 bases, with 14 bases separating them. CDR1 SGHAT and CDR2 FQNNGV come from the germline V gene. The CDR3 length is 13 residues. Written as DNA, the CDR3 is TGTGCCAGCAGCCAGAGAGCTGCGTGGACCCAGTACTTC. Protein product: CASSQRAAWTQYF.

The V and J genes are TRBV30 and TRBJ1-1; D gene uncertain. Germline-derived CDR1 and CDR2 are GTSNPN and SVGIG (reference sequence). The CDR3 covers 15 residues. Trimming took off 3 bases at V and 1 base at J, with 15 bases between the two ends. CDR3: CAWRRTQRANTEAFF. The CDR3 nucleotides are TGTGCCTGGAGACGAACCCAAAGGGCGAACACTGAAGCTTTCTTT.

The rearrangement joins TRBV2 to TRBJ2-5; D is unclear. CDR3 length: 12 residues. Germline V gene data show CDR1 as SNHLY and CDR2 as FYNNEI. V shed 4 bases and J shed 5 bases, with 8 bases lying between them. The CDR3 reads CASSALGETQYF. CDR3 in DNA: TGTGCCAGCAGTGCCTTAGGGGAGACCCAGTACTTC.

The chain joins TRBV9 to TRBJ2-7, with unresolved D. The CDR3 runs 13 residues. In germline, CDR1 is SGDLS, CDR2 YYNGEE. Trimming removed 4 bases from V and 3 bases from J, with 11 bases in between. The CDR3 region is CASSPRLGYEQYF. Here the CDR3 DNA reads TGTGCCAGCAGCCCCCGACTGGGCTACGAGCAGTACTTC.